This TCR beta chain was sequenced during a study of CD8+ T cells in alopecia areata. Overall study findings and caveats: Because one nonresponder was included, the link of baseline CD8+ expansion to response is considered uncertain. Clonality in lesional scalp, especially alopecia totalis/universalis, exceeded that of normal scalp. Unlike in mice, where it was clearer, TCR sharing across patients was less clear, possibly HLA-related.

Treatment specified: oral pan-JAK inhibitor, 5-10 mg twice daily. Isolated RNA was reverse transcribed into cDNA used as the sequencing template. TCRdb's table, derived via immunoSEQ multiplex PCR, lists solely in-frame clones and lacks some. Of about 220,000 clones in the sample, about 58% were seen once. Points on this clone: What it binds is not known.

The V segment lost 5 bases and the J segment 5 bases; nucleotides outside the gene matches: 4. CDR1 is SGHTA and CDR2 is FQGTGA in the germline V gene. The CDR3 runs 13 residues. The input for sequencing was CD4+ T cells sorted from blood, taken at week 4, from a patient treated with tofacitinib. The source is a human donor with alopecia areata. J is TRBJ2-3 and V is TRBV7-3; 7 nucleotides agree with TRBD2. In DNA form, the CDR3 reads TGTGCCAGCAGCCGAAGGGAGGGAGATACGCAGTATTTT. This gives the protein CASSRREGDTQYF.